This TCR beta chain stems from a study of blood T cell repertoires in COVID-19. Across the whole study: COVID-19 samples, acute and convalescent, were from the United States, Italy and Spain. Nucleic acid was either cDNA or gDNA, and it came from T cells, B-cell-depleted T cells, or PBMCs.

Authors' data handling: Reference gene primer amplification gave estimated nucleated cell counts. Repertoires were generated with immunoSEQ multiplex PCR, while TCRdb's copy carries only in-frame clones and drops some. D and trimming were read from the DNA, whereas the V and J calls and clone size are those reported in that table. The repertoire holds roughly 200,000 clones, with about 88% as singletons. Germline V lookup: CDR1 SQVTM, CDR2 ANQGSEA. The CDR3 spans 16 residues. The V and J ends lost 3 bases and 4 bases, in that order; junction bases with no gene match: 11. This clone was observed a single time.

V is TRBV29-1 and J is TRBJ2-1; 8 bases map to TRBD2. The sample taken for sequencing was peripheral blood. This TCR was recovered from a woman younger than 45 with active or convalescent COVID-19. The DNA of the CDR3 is TGCAGCGTTGAGCCCAGCGGGGGCCACCTATACAATGAGCAGTTCTTC. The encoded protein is CSVEPSGGHLYNEQFF.